These T cell receptor beta chains were read from a single sample in a study of TIL therapy for anti-PD-1-resistant metastatic lung cancer. Profiling relied on immunoSEQ multiplex PCR, and the TCRdb table lists in-frame clones only, not all of them. The sample includes tens of thousands of clones, 55% to 80% of them seen just once. Sequenced here: tumor tissue, sampled at baseline. The receptors come from a person aged 25 to 85 with non-small cell lung cancer. The CDR3 runs from the conserved cysteine through the conserved F or W. Each record gives: CDR3 length, J gene, V gene, CDR3 protein.

11 TRBJ2-7 TRBV5-4 CASSFGPEQYF
13 TRBJ2-3 TRBV6-5 CASTSGDTDTQYF
14 TRBJ2-5 TRBV7-2 CASSLVLGRETQYF
15 TRBJ2-1 TRBV2 CASTQAGSVYNEQFF
15 TRBJ2-3 TRBV11-1 CASSQLAGGTDTQYF
18 TRBJ2-7 TRBV19 CASSIRTRTGTGGDEQYF
15 TRBJ2-2 TRBV6-5 CASRIGTGSTGELFF
12 TRBJ2-1 TRBV11-3 CASSLEMNEQFF
14 TRBJ2-7 TRBV7-2 CASSSGQISYEQYF
15 TRBJ2-7 TRBV7-3 CASSLNPSGGYEQYF
15 TRBJ2-3 TRBV19 CASSLQGRGTDTQYF
17 TRBJ2-1 TRBV18 CASSPRASGGVQNEQFF
14 TRBJ2-2 TRBV9 CASSPGQVTGELFF
16 TRBJ2-3 TRBV29-1 CSVDNRVSTSTDTQYF
15 TRBJ1-3 TRBV7-7 CASSPQAGSGNTIYF
13 TRBJ1-4 TRBV5-1 CASSEGQSEKLFF
14 TRBJ2-7 TRBV7-9 CASSFGTATYEQYF
16 TRBJ2-3 TRBV9 CASSVAGLTSGDTQYF
16 TRBJ2-6 TRBV4-2 CASSQDGGAGANVLTF
16 TRBJ2-1 TRBV6-4 CASSEGLAGGHAEQFF
15 TRBJ2-1 TRBV10-1 CASSESTSGGNEQFF
16 TRBJ1-2 TRBV19 CASSIVPPTGNYGYTF
14 TRBJ2-1 TRBV19 CASSFGGRANEQFF
13 TRBJ1-1 TRBV5-1 CASSWTANTEAFF
13 TRBJ1-2 TRBV6-6 CASSHEAGYGYTF
14 TRBJ1-4 TRBV19 CASHGHDDNEKLFF
16 TRBJ2-2 TRBV11-2 CASSLRGRKGAGELFF
14 TRBJ1-2 TRBV5-1 CASSVGDSRYGYTF
16 TRBJ2-7 TRBV6-6 CASGFKSGGFSYEQYF
14 TRBJ2-7 TRBV5-8 CASSLGTSSYEQYF
13 TRBJ1-2 TRBV13 CASSTRTGDGYTF
14 TRBJ1-1 TRBV6-5 CASNLVTEGPEAFF
15 TRBJ2-2 TRBV2 CASSPDAVFTGELFF